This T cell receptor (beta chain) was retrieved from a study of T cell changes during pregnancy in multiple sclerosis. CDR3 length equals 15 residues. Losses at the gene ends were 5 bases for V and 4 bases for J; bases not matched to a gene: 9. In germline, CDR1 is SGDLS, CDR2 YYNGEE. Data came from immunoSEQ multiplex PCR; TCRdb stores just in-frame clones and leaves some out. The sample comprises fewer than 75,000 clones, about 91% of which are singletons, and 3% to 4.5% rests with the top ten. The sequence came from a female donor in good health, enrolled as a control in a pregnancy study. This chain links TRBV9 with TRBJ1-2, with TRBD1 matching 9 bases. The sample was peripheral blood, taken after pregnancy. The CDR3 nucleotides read TGTGCCAGCAGGAACGGACAGGGGTTACTCTATGGCTACACCTTC. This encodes CASRNGQGLLYGYTF. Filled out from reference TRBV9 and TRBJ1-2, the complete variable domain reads DSGVTQTPKHLITATGQRVTLRCSPRSGDLSVYWYQQSLDQGLQFLIQYYNGEERAKGNILERFSAQQFPDLHSELNLSSLELGDSALYFCASRNGQGLLYGYTFGSGTRLTVV.